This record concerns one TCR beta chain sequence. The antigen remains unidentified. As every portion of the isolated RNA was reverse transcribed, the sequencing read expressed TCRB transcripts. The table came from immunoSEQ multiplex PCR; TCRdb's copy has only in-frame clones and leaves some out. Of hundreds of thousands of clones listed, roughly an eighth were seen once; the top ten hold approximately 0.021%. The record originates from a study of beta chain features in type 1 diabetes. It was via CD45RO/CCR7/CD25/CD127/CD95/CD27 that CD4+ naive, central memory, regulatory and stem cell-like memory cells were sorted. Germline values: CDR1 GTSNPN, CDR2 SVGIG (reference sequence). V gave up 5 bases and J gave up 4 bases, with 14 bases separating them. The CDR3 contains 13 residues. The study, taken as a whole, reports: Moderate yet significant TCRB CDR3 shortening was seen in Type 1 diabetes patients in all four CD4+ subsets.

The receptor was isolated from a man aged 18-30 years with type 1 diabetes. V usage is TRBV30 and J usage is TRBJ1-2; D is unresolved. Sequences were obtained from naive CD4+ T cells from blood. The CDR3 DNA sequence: TGTGCCTGGTCGAAGGATTACGGCTATGGCTACACCTTC. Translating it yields CAWSKDYGYGYTF.